The rows below give T cell receptor beta chains drawn from one sample of a study of blood T cell repertoires in COVID-19. Here immunoSEQ multiplex PCR was the method, and the copy in TCRdb shows in-frame clones only, minus some. Seen here are roughly 230,000 clones, around four fifths observed once, and the top ten hold roughly 8.7%. The sample comprised peripheral blood. Receptors originate from a man aged 40-50 years with active or convalescent COVID-19. CDR3s include the opening cysteine and the closing phenylalanine or tryptophan. D genes are given only for firm matches. Where a row states a size, it is once, few, many or the class of an expanded clone; other rows omit it.

d_gene: TRBD1
abundance: -
j_gene: TRBJ1-6
v_gene: TRBV5-1
CDR3aa: CASSFETGIGSPLHF
CDR3nt: TGCGCCAGCAGCTTCGAGACAGGGATAGGTTCACCCCTCCACTTT

d_gene: -
abundance: -
j_gene: TRBJ1-1
v_gene: TRBV30
CDR3aa: CAWSPSMNTEAFF
CDR3nt: TGTGCCTGGAGTCCATCTATGAACACTGAAGCTTTCTTT

d_gene: -
abundance: -
j_gene: TRBJ2-1
v_gene: TRBV7-9
CDR3aa: CASSLAQGRGTSYNEQFF
CDR3nt: TGTGCCAGCAGCTTAGCGCAAGGCAGGGGAACCTCCTACAATGAGCAGTTCTTC

d_gene: -
abundance: -
j_gene: TRBJ2-7
v_gene: TRBV5-1
CDR3aa: CASSTREASYEQYF
CDR3nt: TGCGCCAGCAGTACGAGGGAGGCCTCCTACGAGCAGTACTTC

d_gene: -
abundance: -
j_gene: TRBJ1-1
v_gene: TRBV12-3/TRBV12-4
CDR3aa: CASSFQENTEAFF
CDR3nt: TGTGCCAGCAGTTTTCAGGAGAACACTGAAGCTTTCTTT

d_gene: TRBD2
abundance: -
j_gene: TRBJ2-2
v_gene: TRBV7-6
CDR3aa: CASSSSGGLAGELFF
CDR3nt: TGTGCCAGCAGCTCTAGCGGGGGGCTAGCCGGGGAGCTGTTTTTT

d_gene: -
abundance: -
j_gene: TRBJ1-2
v_gene: TRBV12-3/TRBV12-4
CDR3aa: CASSVTSGGYTF
CDR3nt: TGTGCCAGCAGTGTAACGTCAGGGGGCTACACCTTC

d_gene: -
abundance: once
j_gene: TRBJ1-5
v_gene: TRBV30
CDR3aa: CASSGVSSNQPQHF
CDR3nt: TGTGCCTCGAGCGGGGTAAGCAGCAATCAGCCCCAGCATTTT

d_gene: -
abundance: -
j_gene: TRBJ2-7
v_gene: TRBV7-9
CDR3aa: CASSPTPGGNEQYF
CDR3nt: TGTGCCAGCAGCCCCACCCCGGGGGGCAACGAGCAGTACTTC

d_gene: TRBD2
abundance: -
j_gene: TRBJ2-7
v_gene: TRBV19
CDR3aa: CASSSAVRGTYEQYF
CDR3nt: TGTGCCAGTAGCTCCGCTGTGCGGGGGACCTACGAGCAGTACTTC

d_gene: TRBD1
abundance: -
j_gene: TRBJ1-1
v_gene: TRBV19
CDR3aa: CASSIAATGGAGYTEAFF
CDR3nt: TGTGCCAGTAGTATAGCGGCTACAGGGGGCGCCGGCTACACTGAAGCTTTCTTT

d_gene: -
abundance: once
j_gene: TRBJ2-1
v_gene: TRBV2
CDR3aa: CASRDRVTPNEQFF
CDR3nt: TGTGCCAGCAGAGACCGGGTTACCCCGAATGAGCAGTTCTTC

d_gene: -
abundance: -
j_gene: TRBJ1-5
v_gene: TRBV10-3
CDR3aa: CAISELQGLGQPQHF
CDR3nt: TGTGCCATCAGTGAATTGCAGGGGTTAGGTCAGCCCCAGCATTTT

d_gene: -
abundance: -
j_gene: TRBJ2-1
v_gene: TRBV30
CDR3aa: CAWSTGGGFYNEQFF
CDR3nt: TGTGCCTGGAGCACCGGTGGCGGATTTTACAATGAGCAGTTCTTC

d_gene: -
abundance: -
j_gene: TRBJ2-3
v_gene: TRBV5-5
CDR3aa: CASSLFQRTTDTQYF
CDR3nt: TGTGCCAGCAGCTTGTTTCAGCGGACCACAGATACGCAGTATTTT

d_gene: -
abundance: -
j_gene: TRBJ1-4
v_gene: TRBV24-1
CDR3aa: CATVGLEKLFF
CDR3nt: TGTGCCACCGTGGGCCTCGAAAAACTGTTTTTT

d_gene: -
abundance: -
j_gene: TRBJ1-1
v_gene: TRBV30
CDR3aa: CAWIPMNTEAFF
CDR3nt: TGTGCCTGGATACCTATGAACACTGAAGCTTTCTTT

d_gene: -
abundance: -
j_gene: TRBJ2-6
v_gene: TRBV7-9
CDR3aa: CASIPRDSALSGANVLTF
CDR3nt: TGTGCCAGCATCCCGCGGGACAGCGCTCTCTCTGGGGCCAACGTCCTGACTTTC

d_gene: TRBD1
abundance: -
j_gene: TRBJ1-4
v_gene: TRBV19
CDR3aa: CASCDRGGEKLFF
CDR3nt: TGTGCCAGTTGCGACAGGGGAGGAGAAAAACTGTTTTTT

d_gene: TRBD2
abundance: once
j_gene: TRBJ2-4
v_gene: TRBV19
CDR3aa: CASSPRTSGGELAKNIQYF
CDR3nt: TGTGCCAGTAGCCCGAGGACTAGCGGGGGAGAGCTAGCCAAAAACATTCAGTACTTC

d_gene: -
abundance: -
j_gene: TRBJ1-1
v_gene: TRBV15
CDR3aa: CATSRERGITEAFF
CDR3nt: TGTGCCACCAGCAGAGAACGAGGGATCACTGAAGCTTTCTTT

d_gene: TRBD1
abundance: -
j_gene: TRBJ2-5
v_gene: TRBV30
CDR3aa: CASNVPGQGLETQYF
CDR3nt: TGTGCCTCAAATGTCCCGGGACAGGGTTTGGAGACCCAGTACTTC

d_gene: TRBD1
abundance: once
j_gene: TRBJ2-1
v_gene: TRBV5-8
CDR3aa: CASSLTGGYNEQFF
CDR3nt: TGTGCCAGCAGCTTGACAGGGGGCTACAATGAGCAGTTCTTC

d_gene: -
abundance: -
j_gene: TRBJ2-2
v_gene: TRBV9
CDR3aa: CASSAGDINTGELFF
CDR3nt: TGTGCCAGCAGCGCGGGGGATATCAACACCGGGGAGCTGTTTTTT

d_gene: TRBD1
abundance: -
j_gene: TRBJ1-4
v_gene: TRBV13
CDR3aa: CASSRRSGGSNEKLFF
CDR3nt: TGTGCCAGCAGCCGCCGCTCAGGGGGTTCTAATGAAAAACTGTTTTTT

d_gene: TRBD1
abundance: -
j_gene: TRBJ1-1
v_gene: TRBV5-1
CDR3aa: CASSTDLAGGTEAFF
CDR3nt: TGCGCCAGCAGCACCGATCTGGCAGGGGGGACTGAAGCTTTCTTT

d_gene: -
abundance: -
j_gene: TRBJ1-2
v_gene: TRBV30
CDR3aa: CAWSVYSGYTF
CDR3nt: TGTGCCTGGAGTGTCTACAGCGGCTACACCTTC

d_gene: TRBD2
abundance: -
j_gene: TRBJ2-1
v_gene: TRBV5-4
CDR3aa: CASSPGLAGGSGANEQFF
CDR3nt: TGTGCCAGCAGTCCGGGACTAGCGGGAGGATCAGGGGCCAATGAGCAGTTCTTC

d_gene: TRBD2
abundance: -
j_gene: TRBJ2-7
v_gene: TRBV5-1
CDR3aa: CASSELAVPSYEQYF
CDR3nt: TGCGCCAGCAGCGAACTAGCGGTACCTTCCTACGAGCAGTACTTC

d_gene: TRBD1
abundance: -
j_gene: TRBJ2-5
v_gene: TRBV12-5
CDR3aa: CASAFGTRQGETQYF
CDR3nt: TGTGCTAGTGCCTTCGGAACACGACAGGGAGAGACCCAGTACTTC

d_gene: TRBD1
abundance: -
j_gene: TRBJ2-7
v_gene: TRBV10-3
CDR3aa: CAISDTTGGYEQYF
CDR3nt: TGTGCCATCAGTGATACCACAGGGGGCTACGAGCAGTACTTC

d_gene: TRBD1
abundance: -
j_gene: TRBJ1-3
v_gene: TRBV3-1/TRBV3-2
CDR3aa: CASSQEKDRGKSRDTIYF
CDR3nt: TGTGCCAGCAGCCAAGAGAAGGACAGGGGGAAAAGTAGGGACACCATATATTTT

d_gene: -
abundance: -
j_gene: TRBJ1-1
v_gene: TRBV14
CDR3aa: CASSPKIQGRRTEAFF
CDR3nt: TGTGCCAGCAGCCCTAAGATACAGGGACGAAGGACTGAAGCTTTCTTT

d_gene: TRBD2
abundance: few
j_gene: TRBJ2-7
v_gene: TRBV6-5
CDR3aa: CASSYTGLAGPYEQYF
CDR3nt: TGTGCCAGCAGTTACACGGGACTAGCGGGACCCTACGAGCAGTACTTC

d_gene: TRBD1
abundance: few
j_gene: TRBJ1-2
v_gene: TRBV5-4
CDR3aa: CASSLGQGSTPYGYTF
CDR3nt: TGTGCCAGCAGCCTCGGACAGGGGTCCACGCCGTATGGCTACACCTTC

d_gene: -
abundance: -
j_gene: TRBJ2-1
v_gene: TRBV7-2
CDR3aa: CASSPGDEQFF
CDR3nt: TGTGCCAGCAGCCCAGGGGATGAGCAGTTCTTC

d_gene: -
abundance: -
j_gene: TRBJ1-2
v_gene: TRBV5-4
CDR3aa: CASRRDTGANYGYTF
CDR3nt: TGTGCCAGCAGGAGGGACACCGGAGCTAACTATGGCTACACCTTC

d_gene: TRBD1
abundance: few
j_gene: TRBJ1-1
v_gene: TRBV3-1/TRBV3-2
CDR3aa: CASSQGDRKNTEAFF
CDR3nt: TGTGCCAGCAGCCAGGGGGACAGGAAAAACACTGAAGCTTTCTTT

d_gene: -
abundance: -
j_gene: TRBJ1-1
v_gene: TRBV6-6
CDR3aa: CASSFPEEATEAFF
CDR3nt: TGTGCCAGCAGTTTCCCCGAGGAGGCAACCGAAGCTTTCTTT

d_gene: -
abundance: -
j_gene: TRBJ2-3
v_gene: TRBV5-1
CDR3aa: CASSVTGDTQYF
CDR3nt: TGCGCCAGCAGCGTAACAGGGGATACGCAGTATTTT

d_gene: TRBD2
abundance: -
j_gene: TRBJ2-2
v_gene: TRBV27
CDR3aa: CASSRTSGATNTGELFF
CDR3nt: TGTGCCAGCAGTCGTACTAGCGGGGCTACGAACACCGGGGAGCTGTTTTTT